These T cell receptor beta chains were read from a single sample in a study of T cell responses to AZD1222 COVID-19 vaccine. Method: immunoSEQ multiplex PCR; TCRdb's copy keeps in-frame clones and lacks some. The table shows around 120,000 clones, with approximately 90% occurring only once. Here the sequenced sample was peripheral blood, taken 28 days after the second AZD1222 dose. These receptors all come from an adult who received the AZD1222 COVID-19 vaccine. The CDR3 runs from the conserved cysteine through the conserved F or W. A D gene is named only where the DNA matches it firmly. Not every row has a clone size; where given, it reads once, few, many or a size class.

NA,NA,TRBV4-3,TRBJ2-5,CASSQEGSQETQYF,TGCGCCAGCAGCCAAGAAGGCAGTCAAGAGACCCAGTACTTC
NA,NA,TRBV6-5,TRBJ2-5,CASGGWDVQETQYF,TGTGCCAGCGGAGGGTGGGACGTCCAAGAGACCCAGTACTTC
NA,NA,TRBV30,TRBJ1-1,CAWSPGSQGNTEAFF,TGTGCCTGGAGTCCAGGATCACAGGGAAACACTGAAGCTTTCTTT
once,NA,TRBV30,TRBJ1-1,CAWSVPWNTEAFF,TGTGCCTGGAGTGTACCCTGGAACACTGAAGCTTTCTTT
few,NA,TRBV7-9,TRBJ2-1,CASARAGGIEQFF,TGTGCCAGCGCGAGGGCTGGGGGTATTGAGCAGTTCTTC
NA,NA,TRBV7-9,TRBJ1-5,CASSSGQINSNQPQHF,TGTGCCAGCAGCTCCGGACAGATTAATAGCAATCAGCCCCAGCATTTT
NA,TRBD2,TRBV4-1,TRBJ2-5,CASSHGAGLAGGPRAETQYF,TGCGCCAGCAGCCACGGAGCGGGACTAGCGGGGGGGCCTAGGGCAGAGACCCAGTACTTC
NA,NA,TRBV5-1,TRBJ1-3,CASSLANLADSGNTIYF,TGCGCCAGCAGCTTGGCAAATTTAGCGGATTCTGGAAACACCATATATTTT
NA,NA,TRBV15,TRBJ1-2,CATSRPTRDYGYTF,TGTGCCACCAGCAGACCTACGAGGGACTATGGCTACACCTTC
NA,TRBD2,TRBV5-6,TRBJ2-3,CASSPRLAASTDTQYF,TGTGCCAGCAGCCCGAGACTAGCGGCGAGCACAGATACGCAGTATTTT
NA,NA,TRBV10-3,TRBJ2-1,CAIRDYNEQFF,TGTGCCATCAGAGACTACAATGAGCAGTTCTTC
few,NA,TRBV18,TRBJ1-1,CASSPEGVINAVF,TGTGCCAGCTCACCAGAGGGGGTCATCAATGCCGTCTTT
NA,NA,TRBV5-1,TRBJ2-3,CASSLVGGQDTQYF,TGCGCCAGCAGCTTGGTGGGGGGGCAGGATACGCAGTATTTT
NA,NA,TRBV5-6,TRBJ2-7,CASSRGFRDTDEQYF,TGTGCCAGCAGCCGGGGATTCAGGGACACCGACGAGCAGTACTTC
NA,TRBD1,TRBV9,TRBJ1-2,CASSAITGAYGYTF,TGTGCCAGCAGCGCCATAACAGGGGCCTATGGCTACACCTTC
NA,NA,TRBV7-2,TRBJ1-2,CASSLVEGGFYGYTF,TGTGCCAGCAGCTTAGTGGAGGGTGGGTTTTATGGCTACACCTTC
NA,NA,TRBV29-1,TRBJ2-6,CSVEGRTAGSGANVLTF,TGCAGCGTTGAAGGGCGGACAGCCGGCTCTGGGGCCAACGTCCTGACTTTC
NA,TRBD1,TRBV24-1,TRBJ1-2,CATSERGTGETNGYTF,TGTGCCACCAGTGAGCGGGGGACAGGGGAAACGAATGGCTACACCTTC
NA,NA,TRBV19,TRBJ1-5,CASIDSADQPQHF,TGTGCCAGTATCGACAGCGCGGATCAGCCCCAGCATTTT
NA,TRBD1,TRBV12-3/TRBV12-4,TRBJ1-2,CASRSTGAVGYTF,TGTGCCAGCAGATCTACAGGGGCGGTTGGCTACACCTTC
once,TRBD1,TRBV7-2,TRBJ1-2,CASSLTKQGAFYGYTF,TGTGCCAGCAGCCTCACTAAACAGGGGGCGTTCTATGGCTACACCTTC
NA,TRBD1,TRBV7-2,TRBJ1-2,CASSSAGGASHGYTF,TGTGCCAGCAGCTCCGCAGGGGGCGCCAGCCATGGCTACACCTTC
NA,NA,TRBV4-3,TRBJ2-7,CASSQDTAEYYEQYF,TGCGCCAGCAGCCAAGATACGGCAGAGTACTACGAGCAGTACTTC
NA,TRBD2,TRBV19,TRBJ2-3,CASSELAGGTDTQYF,TGTGCCAGTAGTGAACTAGCGGGTGGGACAGATACGCAGTATTTT
NA,NA,TRBV19,TRBJ1-1,CASSIGGEGTEAFF,TGTGCCAGTAGTATAGGGGGAGAGGGCACTGAAGCTTTCTTT
NA,TRBD1,TRBV2,TRBJ1-1,CATHLDRARQTEAFF,TGTGCCACCCACCTTGACAGGGCCCGTCAAACTGAAGCTTTCTTT
NA,TRBD1,TRBV7-8,TRBJ1-2,CASSLGTGDGYTF,TGTGCCAGCAGCTTAGGGACAGGGGATGGCTACACCTTC
NA,NA,TRBV5-1,TRBJ1-1,CASSFSGLQPNTEAFF,TGCGCCAGCAGCTTTTCGGGGCTACAACCGAACACTGAAGCTTTCTTT
NA,NA,TRBV5-6,TRBJ1-1,CASSCARTASNTEAFF,TGTGCCAGCAGCTGCGCACGGACAGCCTCGAACACTGAAGCTTTCTTT
NA,TRBD1,TRBV4-1,TRBJ1-1,CASSQGGQSGFEAFF,TGCGCCAGCAGCCAAGGGGGACAGTCGGGTTTTGAAGCTTTCTTT
NA,TRBD2,TRBV7-2,TRBJ2-5,CASSLQAGVETQYF,TGTGCCAGCAGCTTACAAGCGGGAGTGGAGACCCAGTACTTC
NA,NA,TRBV9,TRBJ1-6,CASSVGSYNSPLHF,TGTGCCAGCAGCGTAGGTTCCTATAATTCACCCCTCCACTTT
NA,NA,TRBV30,TRBJ1-2,CACSRDPNGYTF,TGTGCCTGTTCACGGGACCCCAATGGCTACACCTTC
once,NA,TRBV5-4,TRBJ2-1,CASNYGEGASGYNEQFF,TGTGCCAGCAACTACGGGGAAGGTGCCAGTGGCTACAATGAGCAGTTCTTC
NA,TRBD1,TRBV28,TRBJ2-3,CASSLRLGQGTDTQYF,TGTGCCAGCAGTTTACGACTGGGACAGGGGACAGATACGCAGTATTTT
NA,TRBD1,TRBV6-5,TRBJ1-2,CASSRSPGTDYGYTF,TGTGCCAGCAGCCGATCCCCCGGGACAGATTATGGCTACACCTTC
NA,NA,TRBV19,TRBJ2-3,CASSGGRTDTQYF,TGTGCCAGTAGTGGCGGGCGCACAGATACGCAGTATTTT
few,NA,TRBV6-7,TRBJ1-1,CASSSSRYIYTEAFF,TGTGCCAGCAGTTCCTCCCGTTATATATACACTGAAGCTTTCTTT
NA,NA,TRBV5-1,TRBJ1-1,CASSFLVGGGVGNTEAFF,TGCGCCAGCAGCTTTCTCGTCGGGGGAGGGGTAGGGAACACTGAAGCTTTCTTT
NA,NA,TRBV4-3,TRBJ2-7,CASSQDQAEQYF,TGCGCCAGCAGCCAAGATCAGGCGGAGCAGTACTTC
NA,TRBD1,TRBV5-1,TRBJ2-2,CASSLRTGGTGELFF,TGCGCCAGCAGCTTGAGGACAGGGGGCACCGGGGAGCTGTTTTTT
few,TRBD1,TRBV11-3,TRBJ1-4,CASSAGQDSNEKLFF,TGTGCCAGCAGCGCCGGACAGGACTCTAATGAAAAACTGTTTTTT
NA,TRBD2,TRBV15,TRBJ2-1,CATSRDLLAGTGEQFF,TGTGCCACCAGCAGAGATCTACTAGCGGGGACGGGTGAGCAGTTCTTC
NA,TRBD1,TRBV28,TRBJ1-1,CASSLDRGPEAFF,TGTGCCAGCAGCCTCGACAGGGGTCCTGAAGCTTTCTTT
NA,NA,TRBV7-3,TRBJ1-1,CASSLSLGAEAFF,TGTGCCAGCAGCTTAAGCCTGGGGGCTGAAGCTTTCTTT
NA,NA,TRBV12-3/TRBV12-4,TRBJ1-1,CASSYDTEAFF,TGTGCCAGCAGTTATGACACTGAAGCTTTCTTT
NA,NA,TRBV5-4,TRBJ1-1,CASTTELGDTEAFF,TGTGCCAGCACCACCGAGCTAGGGGACACTGAAGCTTTCTTT
NA,NA,TRBV7-8,TRBJ2-7,CASSLTEQYF,TGTGCCAGCAGCTTAACCGAGCAGTACTTC
NA,TRBD2,TRBV19,TRBJ2-1,CASSIAGVTYNEQFF,TGTGCCAGTAGTATTGCGGGGGTGACATACAATGAGCAGTTCTTC
NA,TRBD2,TRBV7-3,TRBJ2-2,CASSLWGAGATGELFF,TGTGCCAGCAGCTTATGGGGAGCGGGAGCCACCGGGGAGCTGTTTTTT
NA,TRBD1,TRBV30,TRBJ1-2,CAWSQQGSYGYTF,TGTGCCTGGAGTCAACAGGGGAGCTATGGCTACACCTTC
NA,NA,TRBV6-5,TRBJ2-2,CASRSSTTTGELFF,TGTGCCAGCCGCAGCTCCACCACCACCGGGGAGCTGTTTTTT
NA,NA,TRBV6-5,TRBJ2-3,CASSYSLKPLWYF,TGTGCCAGCAGTTACTCGCTAAAGCCCCTATGGTATTTT
NA,TRBD1,TRBV6-4,TRBJ2-5,CASRYRDRVPGEQYF,TGTGCCAGCAGGTACCGGGACAGGGTTCCGGGTGAGCAGTACTTC